The sequence of this TCR beta chain was determined in a study of cytomegalovirus exposure and HLA in healthy donors. Study-wide results and limits: Reports indicated that the classifier achieved high specificity and sensitivity in diagnosing cytomegalovirus status.

This CDR3 comprises 13 residues. Trimming took 2 bases from V and 7 from J; bases not matched to a gene: 3. Germline assignment: CDR1 GTSNPN and CDR2 SVGIG (reference sequence). On this clone itself: Its antigen is not known.

Amplification used 60 Vbeta primers and 13 Jbeta primers. Libraries were prepared by immunoSEQ multiplex PCR; TCRdb keeps only in-frame clonotypes and omits some of them. The sample includes fewer than 250,000 clones, over 60% of them seen just once. The sample taken for sequencing was PBMCs. This receptor was identified in a male donor in good health and CMV-seronegative. The V and J genes are TRBV30 and TRBJ1-4, with 8 bases identical to TRBD1. The CDR3 region has the DNA TGTGCCTGGAGTACAGGGGGTGCTGAAAAACTGTTTTTT. It translates to CAWSTGGAEKLFF.